The 16 T cell receptor beta chains below were found in one sample sequenced in a study of T cells in Graves' hyperthyroidism and ophthalmopathy. Amplification targeted TCR beta CDR3 regions from RNA transcripts. The HTBI primer set served for first-round RT-PCR of the TCR CDR3. TCRdb re-called the multiplex PCR reads with MiXCR, one entry per CDR3 protein. The repertoire consists of 350,000 or so distinct CDR3 sequences, with roughly 21% occurring once and the leading ten covering over 40%. Input material: blood. The receptors originated from a woman between 45 and 60 years old with Graves' hyperthyroidism.

This clonotype was observed many times. This CDR3 is CASSLYRGTEAFF. As DNA, the CDR3 is TGTGCCAGCAGCTTATACCGGGGCACTGAAGCTTTCTTT. This chain uses TRBV7-3 with TRBJ1-1; D is unclear. This CDR3 has 13 amino acids. Germline CDR1 is SGHTA and CDR2 is FQGTGA. V shed 2 bases and J shed 4 bases, with 8 bases lying between them.

The chain is built from TRBV5-1 and TRBJ2-7, with 10 bases matching TRBD2. The CDR3 is 17 amino acids. The ends lost 0 bases at V and 6 bases at J; junction bases unmatched: 12. From germline, CDR1 is SGHRS and CDR2 YFSETQ. The CDR3 DNA reads TGCGCCAGCAGCTTGGCGGCTAGCGGGGGTACGCACCGCGAGCAGTACTTC. The encoded protein is CASSLAASGGTHREQYF.

This clonotype has more than one count but fewer than ten. This clone may be a read error of a much larger clone one base away. The rearrangement links TRBV7-9 to TRBJ2-1; 8 nucleotides line up with TRBD2. After removal of 5 bases from V and 3 bases from J, the junction contained 6 bases not matched to a gene. Germline V gene data show CDR1 as SEHNR and CDR2 as FQNEAQ (reference sequence). CDR3 length equals 15 residues. CDR3 sequence reads: CASSRAGTSYNEQFF. DNA of the CDR3: TGTGCCAGCAGCCGAGCCGGGACTAGCTACAATGAGCAGTTCTTC.

CDR3 DNA sequence: TGTGCCAGCAGCCAAGGGAACGGGGAGCTGTTTTTT. Translated, it gives CASSQGNGELFF. The chain employs TRBV28 and TRBJ2-2; D gene ambiguous. V was clipped by 6 bases and J by 7 bases, with 9 bases between them. The CDR3 has 12 amino acids. Germline CDR1 reads MDHEN; CDR2 reads SYDVKM. Using reference TRBV28 and TRBJ2-2 for the parts outside the CDR3, the full variable domain is DVKVTQSSRYLVKRTGEKVFLECVQDMDHENMFWYRQDPGLGLRLIYFSYDVKMKEKGDIPEGYSVSREKKERFSLILESASTNQTSMYLCASSQGNGELFFGEGSRLTVL.

J is TRBJ1-6 and V is TRBV3-1; D gene uncertain. This CDR3 contains 16 residues. The germline V gene has CDR1 LGHDT and CDR2 YNNKEL (reference sequence). V was cut by 4 bases and J by 4 bases, with 14 bases left in between. The chain's CDR3 is CASSPRGPGYNSPLHF. CDR3 bases: TGTGCCAGCAGCCCCCGAGGGCCAGGTTATAATTCACCCCTCCACTTT.

This clonotype turned up a few times. The chain employs TRBV28 and TRBJ1-2, with 9 bases fitting TRBD1. With V trimmed by 9 bases and J by 5 bases, 22 bases remained unmatched. The germline V gene encodes CDR1 MDHEN and CDR2 SYDVKM. The CDR3 is made up of 18 amino acids. The DNA of the CDR3 is TGTGCCAGTCGCCCTATCACAGGGGGCTGGAGGTCTTGGTATGGCTACACCTTC. Translating it yields CASRPITGGWRSWYGYTF.

This clonotype was detected only a few times. The gene calls are TRBV3-1 and TRBJ2-1; D is perhaps TRBD2 (6 bases). This CDR3 region has 16 residues. Germline V gene data show CDR1 as LGHDT and CDR2 as YNNKEL (reference sequence). V was cut by 0 bases and J by 9 bases, with 18 bases left in between. The chain's CDR3 is CASSQDRPSRRGEQFF. The CDR3 nucleotides read TGTGCCAGCAGCCAAGATCGGCCTAGCCGGAGGGGTGAGCAGTTCTTC.

The J gene is TRBJ1-1, the V gene TRBV20-1, with no clear D. The CDR3 runs to 14 residues. Germline CDR1 DFQATT, CDR2 SNEGSKA (reference sequence). V gave up 0 bases and J gave up 4 bases, with 12 bases separating them. The CDR3 protein is CSARDRRGGTEAFF. The CDR3 region has the DNA TGCAGTGCTAGAGATAGGCGGGGAGGCACTGAAGCTTTCTTT.

This clonotype has more than one count but fewer than ten. This sequence may be a read error, since a much larger clone differs from it by one base. Here the CDR3 omits its conserved ending phenylalanine or tryptophan, so a read error is the likely source. The chain recombines TRBV11-2 with TRBJ2-7; weak D call: TRBD2 (5 bases). Germline V gene sequence: CDR1 SGHAT, CDR2 FQNNGV. The CDR3 is 13 residues long. Trimming shortened V by 5 bases and J by 4 bases, and 12 bases separated the two germline ends. The CDR3 loop reads CASSGLTLYEQYL. The CDR3 DNA is TGTGCCAGCAGCGGACTGACCCTATACGAGCAGTACCTC.

In its sample, this clonotype was seen many times. J is TRBJ2-6 and V is TRBV6-1; 9 bases fit TRBD1. The V segment lost 6 bases and the J segment 0 bases; nucleotides outside the gene matches: 6. Germline V gene lookup returns CDR1 MNHNS and CDR2 SASEGT. The CDR3 is made up of 17 amino acids. The CDR3 reads CASRPGQGLSGANVLTF. As DNA, the CDR3 is TGTGCCAGCAGACCGGGACAGGGACTCTCTGGGGCCAACGTCCTGACTTTC.

This clonotype was observed at least ten times. The CDR3 sequence: CASSPDTLSYNEQFF. As DNA, the CDR3 is TGTGCCAGCAGCCCTGACACCTTATCCTACAATGAGCAGTTCTTC. The chain combines TRBV5-8 with TRBJ2-1; D remains unclear. Germline V CDR1 and CDR2: SGHTS, YDEGEE. The CDR3 loop spans 15 amino acids. V was clipped by 4 bases and J by 1 base, with 12 bases between them.

This clonotype was picked up many times. The chain uses TRBV12-3 or TRBV12-4 and TRBJ1-1; TRBD1 aligns across 10 bases. V gave up 1 base and J gave up 10 bases; unmatched junction bases: 3. This CDR3 comprises 13 residues. CDR3 region: CASSLGQGAGAFF. The CDR3 region has the DNA TGTGCCAGCAGTTTAGGACAGGGGGCTGGAGCTTTCTTT.

This clonotype was picked up a small number of times. The chain uses TRBV19 and TRBJ2-3; the D gene is possibly TRBD1 (6 bases). This CDR3 is 15 amino acids long. Trimming took off 0 bases at V and 2 bases at J, with 9 bases between the two ends. The germline V gene has CDR1 LNHDA and CDR2 SQIVND (reference sequence). CDR3 bases: TGTGCCAGTAGTATAGATGGGACACACACAGATACGCAGTATTTT. This gives the protein CASSIDGTHTDTQYF.

In this sample, this clonotype turned up many times. V and J are TRBV7-8 and TRBJ2-5, with 8 bases identical to TRBD2. The CDR3 has 12 residues. With V trimmed by 4 bases and J by 13 bases, 8 bases remained unmatched. Germline values: CDR1 SGHVS, CDR2 FQNEAQ. The CDR3 region is CASSSQGREGYF. The CDR3 DNA follows: TGTGCCAGCAGCTCCCAGGGCCGGGAGGGGTACTTC.

There are a few counts of this clonotype. This chain connects TRBV2 to TRBJ1-5; TRBD1 aligns across 11 bases. The CDR3 extends over 15 amino acids. Trimming cost V 4 bases and J 4 bases; bases outside gene matches: 3. Germline-derived CDR1 and CDR2 are SNHLY and FYNNEI. The CDR3 nucleotides are TGTGCCAGCAGTGGGACAGGGGGCCAGAATCAGCCCCAGCATTTT. Translated, it gives CASSGTGGQNQPQHF.

This clonotype has more than one count but fewer than ten. The chain carries TRBV7-3 and TRBJ2-1; 7 bases fit TRBD2. The trim removed 0 bases at V and 4 bases at J, leaving 6 bases unmatched. This CDR3 region has 16 residues. Germline loops: CDR1 SGHTA, CDR2 FQGTGA. CDR3 sequence: CASSLTRASGYNEQFF. CDR3 coding DNA: TGTGCCAGCAGCTTAACTCGGGCTAGCGGTTACAATGAGCAGTTCTTC.